This T cell receptor (beta chain) was captured in a study of blood T cell repertoires in COVID-19 (TCRdb year 2020). As for the study more broadly: Samples from collaborators originated in the United States, Italy and Spain and spanned both the acute and convalescent phases of COVID-19. The prospective study material was composed of cDNA or gDNA derived from T cells, B-cell-depleted T cells, or PBMCs. The dataset comprised deeply sampled blood TCRbeta repertoires from subjects exposed to, actively infected with, or recovered from COVID-19. The repertoires were released in a freely available public database meant as a resource for research on the immune response to SARS-CoV-2. The samples were drawn from two sources: the first 160 participants of the ongoing ImmuneRACE study, and 1,254 subjects contributed by 6 global collaborators. Sample metadata almost always included a de-identified subject ID, COVID-19 status, age in years and sex. HLA class I and class II types, where available, came from metadata supplied by the sample provider rather than from assay-based typing.

Participants in the prospective study were enrolled through a virtual design, were aged about 18 to 90 years, and lived in 24 United States geographic areas. In the prospective study, participants were assigned to cohorts based on the clinical history participants reported in a screening survey and a study questionnaire. Recovered participants in ImmuneRACE Cohort 3 were defined by two consecutive negative NP/OP PCR tests, clearance by a healthcare professional, or resolution of symptoms. Mobile phlebotomists in the prospective study collected whole blood, serum and a nasopharyngeal or oropharyngeal swab from every participant. Participants in the prospective study had the option to provide additional blood draws and questionnaires over a 2-month period. Prospective study blood samples were shipped either frozen or at room temperature before DNA extraction. Regarding this clone: Its antigen is unknown. There are no base qualities to consult, and no much larger clone falls within one base.

Per the germline V gene, ENHRY is the CDR1 and SYGVKD is the CDR2. Relative to germline, V is 1 base shorter and J is 5 bases shorter, with 5 bases between their ends. The CDR3 covers 13 residues, taking in both the cysteine and the phenylalanine. The entry retains the CDR3 DNA only, 39 bases that are in frame from base 1. TCRbeta CDR3 regions were amplified from genomic DNA using the immunoSEQ Assay, a bias-controlled multiplex PCR. For the original study's pipeline: The number of nucleated cells in each sample was estimated by amplification of reference gene primers within the assay. Sequence reads were collapsed and filtered to measure the absolute abundance of every unique TCRbeta CDR3 rearrangement. Productive Simpson clonality was computed per sample as the square root of Simpson's diversity index over productive rearrangements. The immuneACCESS repertoire file appears here via TCRdb, limited to in-frame rearrangements. These files lack a portion of the clones; in checked studies, under half of the deficit traces to unresolved V genes, and the cause of the others is not known. V and J calls and clone size are those listed in that table; D and trimming were worked out from the DNA. Recorded for this sample are about 130,000 clones; roughly 90% of them occurred a single time. About 2.3% of the sample lies in the top ten.

Results the study describes overall, beyond this receptor: The quantity of clinical and demographic metadata differed by source and by participant and was supplied without curation.

The receptor was isolated from a woman aged 50 to 65 who had recovered from COVID-19. Input material: PBMCs or T cells enriched from blood (not recorded which). The rearrangement joined TRBV10-3 to TRBJ1-4; the D gene cannot be resolved reliably. The nucleotides read TGTGCCATCAGTGAGTTCACAAATGAAAAACTGTTTTTT. It codes for CAISEFTNEKLFF.